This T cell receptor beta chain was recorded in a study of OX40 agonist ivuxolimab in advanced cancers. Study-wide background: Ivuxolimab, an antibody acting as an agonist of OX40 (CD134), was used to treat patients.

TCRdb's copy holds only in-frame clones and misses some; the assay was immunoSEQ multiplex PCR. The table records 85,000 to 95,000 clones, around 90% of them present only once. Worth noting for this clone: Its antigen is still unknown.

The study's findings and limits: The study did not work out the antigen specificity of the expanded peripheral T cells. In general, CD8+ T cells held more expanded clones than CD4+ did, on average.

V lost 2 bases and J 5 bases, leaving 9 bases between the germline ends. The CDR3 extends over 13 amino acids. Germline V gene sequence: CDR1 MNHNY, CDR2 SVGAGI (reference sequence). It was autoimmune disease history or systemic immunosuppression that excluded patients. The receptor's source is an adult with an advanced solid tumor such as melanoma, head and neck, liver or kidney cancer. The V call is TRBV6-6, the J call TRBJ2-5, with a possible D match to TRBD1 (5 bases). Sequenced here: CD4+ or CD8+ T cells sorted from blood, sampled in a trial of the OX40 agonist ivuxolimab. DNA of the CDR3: TGTGCCAGCAGTTACGAAGGGGCGGAGACCCAGTACTTC. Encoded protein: CASSYEGAETQYF.